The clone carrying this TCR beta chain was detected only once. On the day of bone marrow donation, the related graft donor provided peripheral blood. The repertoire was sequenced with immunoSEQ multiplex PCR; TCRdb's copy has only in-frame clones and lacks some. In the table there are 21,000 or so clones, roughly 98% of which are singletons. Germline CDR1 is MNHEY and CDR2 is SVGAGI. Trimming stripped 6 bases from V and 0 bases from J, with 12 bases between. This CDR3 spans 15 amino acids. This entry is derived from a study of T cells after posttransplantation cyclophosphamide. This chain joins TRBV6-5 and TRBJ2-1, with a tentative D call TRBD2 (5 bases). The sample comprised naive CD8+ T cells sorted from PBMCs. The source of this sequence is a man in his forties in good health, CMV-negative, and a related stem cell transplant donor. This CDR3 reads CASRSRADSYNEQFF. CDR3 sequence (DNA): TGTGCCAGCAGGTCCCGAGCGGACTCCTACAATGAGCAGTTCTTC.